This entry concerns a single TCR beta chain. Its antigen is still unknown. Every isolated RNA sample was fully reverse transcribed, so sequencing captured expressed TCRB transcripts. TCRdb's copy holds only in-frame clones and misses some; the assay was immunoSEQ multiplex PCR. The sample shows some 160,000 clones, approximately 9% of them seen only once. The sample belongs to a study of beta chain features in type 1 diabetes. Study outcomes and limitations: The study found moderately but significantly shorter TCRB CDR3s in all four CD4+ subsets of Type 1 diabetes patients. A pattern of fewer insertions and more deletions at VDJ junctions was seen in type 1 diabetes patients.

Source material: central memory CD4+ T cells from blood. This receptor was identified in a young woman in good health.

The CDR3: CASRFAGGANTEAFF. Written as DNA, the CDR3 is TGTGCCAGCAGATTTGCTGGGGGCGCGAACACTGAAGCTTTCTTT. V is TRBV5-5 and J is TRBJ1-1, with D maybe TRBD1 (6 bases). Trimming took off 5 bases at V and 1 base at J, with 15 bases between the two ends. This CDR3 spans 15 amino acids. Germline loops: CDR1 SGHKS, CDR2 YYEKEE (reference sequence).